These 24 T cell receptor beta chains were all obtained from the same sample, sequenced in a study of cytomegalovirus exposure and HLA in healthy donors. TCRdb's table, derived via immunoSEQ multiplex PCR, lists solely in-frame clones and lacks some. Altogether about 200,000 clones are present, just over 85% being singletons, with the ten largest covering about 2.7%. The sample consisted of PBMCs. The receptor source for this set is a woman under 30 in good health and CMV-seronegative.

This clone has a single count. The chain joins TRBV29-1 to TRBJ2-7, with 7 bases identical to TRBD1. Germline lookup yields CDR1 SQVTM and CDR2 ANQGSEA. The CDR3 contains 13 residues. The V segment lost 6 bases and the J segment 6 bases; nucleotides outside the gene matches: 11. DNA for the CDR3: TGCAGCGTCCGGGACAGCCATGGGGGCGAGCAGTACTTC. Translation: CSVRDSHGGEQYF.

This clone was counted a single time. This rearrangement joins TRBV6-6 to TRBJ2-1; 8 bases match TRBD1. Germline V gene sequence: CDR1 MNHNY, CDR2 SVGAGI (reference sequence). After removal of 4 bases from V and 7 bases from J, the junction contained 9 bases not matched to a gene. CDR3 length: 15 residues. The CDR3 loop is CASSSMDRVGNEQFF. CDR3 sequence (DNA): TGTGCCAGCAGTTCTATGGACAGGGTTGGGAATGAGCAGTTCTTC.

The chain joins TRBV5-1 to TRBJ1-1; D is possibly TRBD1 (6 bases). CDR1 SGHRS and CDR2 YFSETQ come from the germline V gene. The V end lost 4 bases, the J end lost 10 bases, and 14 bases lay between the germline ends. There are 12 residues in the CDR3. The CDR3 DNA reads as TGCGCCAGCAGCCCGGCGGGGGCCGGAGCTTTCTTT. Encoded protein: CASSPAGAGAFF.

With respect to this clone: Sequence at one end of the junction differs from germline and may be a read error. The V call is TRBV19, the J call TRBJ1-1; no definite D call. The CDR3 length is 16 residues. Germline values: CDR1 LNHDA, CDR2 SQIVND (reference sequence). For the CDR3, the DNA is TGTGCAAGTAGCCCCGTCTACGCGGGGTTGGACACTGAAGCTTTCTTT. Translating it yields CASSPVYAGLDTEAFF.

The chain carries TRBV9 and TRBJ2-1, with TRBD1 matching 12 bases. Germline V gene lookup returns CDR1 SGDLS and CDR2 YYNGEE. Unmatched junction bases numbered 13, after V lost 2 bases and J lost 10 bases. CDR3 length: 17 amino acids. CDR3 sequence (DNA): TGTGCCAGCAGCGTTGGGACAGGGGGCGCCCCGGCGGGGGAGCAGTTCTTC. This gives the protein CASSVGTGGAPAGEQFF. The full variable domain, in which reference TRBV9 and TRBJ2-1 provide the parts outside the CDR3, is DSGVTQTPKHLITATGQRVTLRCSPRSGDLSVYWYQQSLDQGLQFLIQYYNGEERAKGNILERFSAQQFPDLHSELNLSSLELGDSALYFCASSVGTGGAPAGEQFFGPGTRLTVL.

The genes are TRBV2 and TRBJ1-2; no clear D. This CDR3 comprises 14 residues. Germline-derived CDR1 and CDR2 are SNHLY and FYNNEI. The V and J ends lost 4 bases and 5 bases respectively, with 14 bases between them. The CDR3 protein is CASSALGPLYGYTF. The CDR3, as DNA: TGTGCCAGCAGTGCGCTAGGTCCTCTTTATGGCTACACCTTC.

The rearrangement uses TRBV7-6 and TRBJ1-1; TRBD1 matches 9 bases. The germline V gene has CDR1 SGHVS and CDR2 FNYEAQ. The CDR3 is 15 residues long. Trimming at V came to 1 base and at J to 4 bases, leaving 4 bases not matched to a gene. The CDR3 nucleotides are TGTGCCAGCAGCTTAGGAACAGGGGGCATCACTGAAGCTTTCTTT. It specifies CASSLGTGGITEAFF.

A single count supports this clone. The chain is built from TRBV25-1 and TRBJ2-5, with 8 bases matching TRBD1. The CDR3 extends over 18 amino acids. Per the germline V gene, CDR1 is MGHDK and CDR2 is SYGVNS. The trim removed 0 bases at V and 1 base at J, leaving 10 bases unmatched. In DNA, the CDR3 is TGTGCCAGCAGTGAATATCCCCCCCGGACAGGGTTCCAAGAGACCCAGTACTTC. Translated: CASSEYPPRTGFQETQYF.

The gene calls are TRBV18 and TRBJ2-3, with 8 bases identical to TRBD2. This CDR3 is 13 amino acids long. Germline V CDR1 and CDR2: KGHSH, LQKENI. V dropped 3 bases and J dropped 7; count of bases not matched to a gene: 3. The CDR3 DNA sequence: TGTGCCAGCTCACCGGGGACTAGTAATACGCAGTATTTT. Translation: CASSPGTSNTQYF.

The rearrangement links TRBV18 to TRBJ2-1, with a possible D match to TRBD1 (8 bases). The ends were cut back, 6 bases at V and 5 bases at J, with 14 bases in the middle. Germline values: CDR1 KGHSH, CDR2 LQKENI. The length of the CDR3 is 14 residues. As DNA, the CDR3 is TGTGCCAGCTCGCGGACAGGGAGGGACAATGAGCAGTTCTTC. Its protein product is CASSRTGRDNEQFF.

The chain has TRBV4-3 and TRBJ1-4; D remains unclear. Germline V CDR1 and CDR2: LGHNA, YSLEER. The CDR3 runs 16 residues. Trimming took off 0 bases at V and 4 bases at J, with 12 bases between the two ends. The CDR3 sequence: CASSQENTLSNEKLFF. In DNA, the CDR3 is TGCGCCAGCAGCCAAGAAAATACGCTAAGTAATGAAAAACTGTTTTTT.

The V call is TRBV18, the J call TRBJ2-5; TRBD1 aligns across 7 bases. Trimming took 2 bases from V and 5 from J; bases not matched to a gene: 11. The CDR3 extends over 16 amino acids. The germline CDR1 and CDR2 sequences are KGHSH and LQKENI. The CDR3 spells CASSPKGEGASETQYF. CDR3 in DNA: TGTGCCAGCTCACCAAAGGGCGAGGGGGCGTCGGAGACCCAGTACTTC.

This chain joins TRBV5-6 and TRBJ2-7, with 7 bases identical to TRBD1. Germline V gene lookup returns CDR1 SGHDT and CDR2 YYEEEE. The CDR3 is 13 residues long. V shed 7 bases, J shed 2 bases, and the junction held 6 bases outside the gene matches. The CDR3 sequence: CASVYGTAYEQYF. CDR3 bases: TGTGCCAGCGTCTACGGGACAGCCTACGAGCAGTACTTC.

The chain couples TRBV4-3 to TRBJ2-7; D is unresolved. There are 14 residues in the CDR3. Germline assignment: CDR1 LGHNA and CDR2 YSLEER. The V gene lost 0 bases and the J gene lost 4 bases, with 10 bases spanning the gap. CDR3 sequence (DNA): TGCGCCAGCAGCCAAGAGCACATAAAATACGAGCAGTACTTC. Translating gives CASSQEHIKYEQYF.

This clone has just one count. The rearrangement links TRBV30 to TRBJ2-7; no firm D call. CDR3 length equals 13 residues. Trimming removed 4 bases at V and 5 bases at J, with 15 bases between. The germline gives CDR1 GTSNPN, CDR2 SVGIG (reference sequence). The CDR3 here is CAWNPTMGHEQYF. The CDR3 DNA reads TGTGCCTGGAATCCTACCATGGGCCACGAGCAGTACTTC.

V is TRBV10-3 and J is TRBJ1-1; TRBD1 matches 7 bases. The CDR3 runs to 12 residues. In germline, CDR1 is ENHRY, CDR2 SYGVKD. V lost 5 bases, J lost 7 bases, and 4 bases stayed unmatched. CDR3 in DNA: TGTGCCATCAGTCCTCGACAGGGTGAAGCTTTCTTT. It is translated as CAISPRQGEAFF.

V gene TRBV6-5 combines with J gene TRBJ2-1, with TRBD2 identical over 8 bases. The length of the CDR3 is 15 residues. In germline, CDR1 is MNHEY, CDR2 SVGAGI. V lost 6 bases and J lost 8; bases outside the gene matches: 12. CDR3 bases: TGTGCCAGCAGATCTCTGACGGGAGGGAAAGATGAGCAGTTCTTC. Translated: CASRSLTGGKDEQFF.

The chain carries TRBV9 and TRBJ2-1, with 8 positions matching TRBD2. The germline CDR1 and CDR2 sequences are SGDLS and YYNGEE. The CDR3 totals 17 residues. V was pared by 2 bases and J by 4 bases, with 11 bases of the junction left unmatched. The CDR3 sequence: CASSVLGRGGRYNEQFF. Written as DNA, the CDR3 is TGTGCCAGCAGCGTCTTGGGGCGTGGCGGGAGGTACAATGAGCAGTTCTTC.

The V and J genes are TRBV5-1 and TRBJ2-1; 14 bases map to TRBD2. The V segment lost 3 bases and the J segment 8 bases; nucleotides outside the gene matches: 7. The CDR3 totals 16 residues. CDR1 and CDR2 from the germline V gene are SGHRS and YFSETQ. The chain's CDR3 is CASSSSQGLAGDEQFF. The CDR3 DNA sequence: TGCGCCAGCAGCTCCTCCCAGGGACTAGCGGGAGATGAGCAGTTCTTC. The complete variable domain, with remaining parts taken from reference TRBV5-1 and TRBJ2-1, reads KAGVTQTPRYLIKTRGQQVTLSCSPISGHRSVSWYQQTPGQGLQFLFEYFSETQRNKGNFPGRFSGRQFSNSRSEMNVSTLELGDSALYLCASSSSQGLAGDEQFFGPGTRLTVL.

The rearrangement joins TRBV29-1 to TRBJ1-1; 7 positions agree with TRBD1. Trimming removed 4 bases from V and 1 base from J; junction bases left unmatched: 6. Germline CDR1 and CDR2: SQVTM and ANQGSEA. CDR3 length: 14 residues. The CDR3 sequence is CSVAEGGRNTEAFF. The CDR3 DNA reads TGCAGCGTTGCGGAAGGGGGCCGGAACACTGAAGCTTTCTTT.

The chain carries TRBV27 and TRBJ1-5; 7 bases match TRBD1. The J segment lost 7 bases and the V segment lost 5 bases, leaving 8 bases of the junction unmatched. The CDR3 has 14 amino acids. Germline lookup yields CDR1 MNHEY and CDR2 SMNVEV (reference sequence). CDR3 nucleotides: TGTGCCAGCAGTCCCAGGGGGATCGGGCAGCCCCAGCATTTT. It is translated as CASSPRGIGQPQHF.

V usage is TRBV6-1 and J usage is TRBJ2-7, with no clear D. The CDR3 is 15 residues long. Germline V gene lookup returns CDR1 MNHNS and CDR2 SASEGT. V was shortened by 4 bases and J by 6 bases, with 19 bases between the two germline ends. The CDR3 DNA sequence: TGTGCCAGCAGTGGTCGAAATCGTGGGCAGACCGAGCAGTACTTC. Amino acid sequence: CASSGRNRGQTEQYF.

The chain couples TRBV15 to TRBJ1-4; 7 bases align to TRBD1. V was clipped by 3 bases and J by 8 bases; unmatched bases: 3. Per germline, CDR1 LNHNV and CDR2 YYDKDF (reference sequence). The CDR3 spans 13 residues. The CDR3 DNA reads TGTGCCACCAGCAGGACAGGGAGAGAAAAACTGTTTTTT. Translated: CATSRTGREKLFF.

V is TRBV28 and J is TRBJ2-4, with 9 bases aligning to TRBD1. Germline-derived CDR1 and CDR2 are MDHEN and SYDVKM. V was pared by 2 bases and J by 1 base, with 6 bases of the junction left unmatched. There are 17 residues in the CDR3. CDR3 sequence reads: CASSLRGTGPAKNIQYF. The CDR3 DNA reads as TGTGCCAGCAGTTTACGAGGGACAGGGCCCGCCAAAAACATTCAGTACTTC.